This passage covers 4 T cell receptor beta chains from one sample sequenced in a study of shared clonotypes between healthy human individuals. Assay used: immunoSEQ multiplex PCR; TCRdb lists only in-frame clones, some missing. Of millions of clones listed, approximately 95% were seen once; the top ten hold approximately 0.4%. The sequenced sample consisted of naive CD4+ T cells from PBMCs. Regarding subset: CD45RA+ positively selected. These receptors all stem from a man aged 18 to 30 in good health. Some clones in this sample may be carry-over from other donors' samples.

V is TRBV4-2 and J is TRBJ1-5; no clear D gene. CDR1 LGHNA and CDR2 YNFKEQ come from the germline V gene. V was shortened by 4 bases and J by 4 bases, with 8 bases between the two germline ends. CDR3 size: 13 residues. The CDR3: CASSPSSNQPQHF. The CDR3 DNA sequence: TGTGCCAGCAGCCCATCATCGAATCAGCCCCAGCATTTT.

The CDR3 DNA reads TGTGCCAGCAGCTTGGGGTCAGGGAGGGACTATGGCTACACCTTC. This translates into CASSLGSGRDYGYTF. This chain connects TRBV5-4 to TRBJ1-2; a possible D gene is TRBD1 (5 bases). Per germline, CDR1 SGHNT and CDR2 YYREEE (reference sequence). The CDR3 totals 15 residues. V lost 0 bases and J lost 3, with 12 bases in between.

The chain joins TRBV5-1 to TRBJ2-7, with 8 bases that match TRBD2. The V gene's germline CDR1 is SGHRS and CDR2 YFSETQ. The V and J ends lost 4 bases and 4 bases, in that order; junction bases with no gene match: 7. This CDR3 contains 14 residues. CDR3 region: CASSPASGSYEQYF. CDR3 DNA sequence: TGCGCCAGCAGCCCGGCTAGCGGGTCGTACGAGCAGTACTTC.

This chain links TRBV27 with TRBJ2-7; 9 nucleotides line up with TRBD2. The V gene's germline CDR1 is MNHEY and CDR2 SMNVEV (reference sequence). J was trimmed by 6 bases and V by 6 bases; bases with no gene match: 9. The CDR3 consists of 14 residues. CDR3 in amino acids: CASRMVLAGGEQYF. CDR3 coding DNA: TGTGCCAGCAGAATGGTACTAGCGGGTGGCGAGCAGTACTTC.